This T cell receptor (beta chain) was captured by sequencing in a study of shared clonotypes between healthy human individuals (TCRdb year 2020). Broadly, across the study: The cohort included three men and a couple of women between 18 and 49 years of age. For each donor, three plates each were used for CD4 naive and CD4 memory, two plates were used for CD8 naive, and one plate was used for CD8 memory. To estimate repertoire size and how much clonotypes are shared between individuals, the study performed deep sequencing of blood TCR repertoires from a handful of healthy adults. To increase sequencing depth and limit assay-specific biases, different laboratories used diverse techniques to prepare libraries and sequence TCR repertoires. Each donor's leukapheresis produced roughly between roughly 0.94 and 9.5 billion PBMCs. What the authors observed across the whole study: Naive subsets generally had larger estimated clonotype richness than memory subsets. Compared with non-shared clonotypes, the clonotypes found in all four sorted-subset donors had higher generation probabilities. Across a handful of donors, 4.5% to 6.5% of naive CD4, around 3.5% of naive CD8, 2% to 2.5% of memory CD4, and approximately 0.42% of memory CD8 clonotypes were shared. Sampling was restricted to blood, and TCR repertoires in tissues likely differ from the TCR repertoires found in blood. Incomplete sequencing was indicated by rarefaction of sorted-subset datasets, despite the large sequencing depth. Pairwise subsampling indicated that sequencing depth was expected to affect the degree of clonotype sharing among donors. The genetic and exposure-history diversity represented was limited by the small number of donors.

TCR CDR3 regions were amplified from genomic DNA by multiplex PCR using the deep immunoSEQ assay. Genomic DNA extracted from each cell subset was distributed evenly over all wells of several immunoSEQ 96-well plates, and each plate served as one replicate. Each replicate PCR for sorted subsets received roughly 0.2 ug genomic DNA, equal to about 29,000 T cell genomes. Purified libraries were quantified with a Qubit 3.0 fluorometer, sized on a Bioanalyzer 2100, and re-quantified with the KAPA Library Quantification kit. A separate single-read 150-cycle Illumina NextSeq 550 flow cell was used to sequence each immunoSEQ 96-well plate. In the original analysis: The immunoSEQ output contained only junctional sequences without quality scores, so filtering could not match that applied to full-length reads. To assign V/J genes and CDR3, sequences were annotated against IMGT germline references using PyIR, a Python wrapper for IgBLAST v1.9. Any read was removed if the V/J assignment was weak (E-value above 1e-6), the CDR3 was missing, or the read contained stop codons, out-of-frame junctions, or ambiguous translated residues. V3J clonotypes were defined as sequences sharing the same inferred V gene, J gene, and CDR3 amino acid sequence. The percentage overlap between two repertoires was calculated by dividing the number of shared unique clonotypes by the size of the smaller repertoire. RTK rarefaction, the Chao1 estimator, and Recon v2.1 estimates of unobserved clonotypes were used to assess repertoire richness. Generation probabilities for all TCRbeta clonotypes obtained by the gDNA method from several donors were computed using OLGA. TCRdb holds this immuneACCESS table with in-frame rearrangements only. Some clones are missing; in checked studies, unresolved V genes explain under half, and the rest has no known cause. V and J calls and clone size are given by that table; D and trimming were obtained from the DNA. Here the sample has about a million clones; around 76% occur a single time. Of the sample, roughly 1.4% falls within the top ten clones.

The germline V gene encodes CDR1 MDHEN and CDR2 SYDVKM. The CDR3 holds 14 amino acids from the cysteine to the phenylalanine. The CDR3 DNA has 42 bases and is translated from base 1. V and J are trimmed by 6 bases and 3 bases, and the gene matches miss 8 bases of the junction. About this clone itself: Its antigen specificity is not known. The input lacks base qualities; no much larger clone sits a single base away.

Donors were healthy HIV-negative adults with no recently reported acute infections or vaccinations. Only Caucasian adults living in Nashville, Tennessee, USA were represented among the donors. CD4+ T cells were enriched by magnetic negative selection, after which naive cells were positively selected on CD45RA and the negative fraction was taken as the memory subset. Blood was obtained by leukapheresis, after which PBMCs were separated by Ficoll-Histopaque density gradient centrifugation and cryopreserved in liquid nitrogen vapor phase. Purity and quantity of every magnetically sorted T cell population were checked by analytical flow cytometry. Each sorted fraction had its genomic DNA isolated and then quantified by UV absorbance on a Nanodrop 2000c.

Material for sequencing was memory CD4+ T cells sorted from blood. What this sample's cell subset or site label stands for: CD45RA-negative fraction. The receptor was derived from a man between 18 and 29 years old in good health. Here the chain combines TRBV28 and TRBJ2-7, with 7 junctional bases fitting TRBD2. The CDR3 has the sequence CASRTGGINYEQYF. The DNA sequence is as follows: TGTGCCAGCAGGACGGGGGGAATTAACTACGAGCAGTACTTC.